This entry lists 23 T cell receptor beta chains sequenced from one sample in a study of identical twins. TCRdb recomputed calls from the 5' RACE reads with MiXCR, one row per CDR3 protein. The repertoire holds some 500,000 distinct CDR3 sequences, with 12% to 15% as singletons. These data also formed part of another study, on yellow fever vaccine responses in identical twins.

Sequencing was carried out using CD4+ T cells sorted from blood. These receptors were obtained from a woman under 30 in good health.

The chain joins TRBV20-1 to TRBJ2-1; TRBD2 is a possible D gene (5 bases). Trimming left V 3 bases short and J 4 bases short, with 13 bases between. Looked up from germline, CDR1 is DFQATT and CDR2 is SNEGSKA (reference sequence). The length of the CDR3 is 14 residues. In nucleotides, the CDR3 is TGCAGTGCTAGTGTGGACTCCTCTTACAATGAGCAGTTCTTC. Its translation is CSASVDSSYNEQFF.

This clonotype has more than one count but fewer than ten. V usage is TRBV5-1 and J usage is TRBJ2-7; D ambiguous. Germline values: CDR1 SGHRS, CDR2 YFSETQ. The CDR3 covers 14 residues. V was shortened by 4 bases and J by 3 bases, with 14 bases between the two germline ends. The CDR3 region is CASSPGTALYEQYF. For the CDR3, the DNA is TGCGCCAGCAGCCCTGGTACAGCGCTCTACGAGCAGTACTTC.

This clonotype turned up a few times. The chain is built from TRBV6-2 or TRBV6-3 and TRBJ1-1; TRBD1 matches 7 bases. CDR3 size: 13 residues. The J segment lost 3 bases and the V segment lost 7 bases, leaving 5 bases of the junction unmatched. Germline CDR1 MNHEY, CDR2 SVGEGT. The CDR3 sequence: CASTPDRYTEAFF. The DNA for the CDR3 is TGTGCCAGCACCCCGGACAGGTACACTGAAGCTTTCTTT.

The chain is built from TRBV4-2 and TRBJ2-6; 7 bases map to TRBD1. Germline-derived CDR1 and CDR2 are LGHNA and YNFKEQ. Losses at the gene ends were 4 bases for V and 0 bases for J; bases not matched to a gene: 15. The CDR3 has 20 residues. The CDR3 loop is CASSRLDPLQGSSGANVLTF. CDR3 in DNA: TGTGCCAGCAGCCGCCTTGACCCCTTACAGGGGAGCTCTGGGGCCAACGTCCTGACTTTC.

This clonotype showed up many times. CDR3 residues: CASSLRGTEAFF. The CDR3 region has the DNA TGTGCCAGCAGTTTGCGGGGGACTGAAGCTTTCTTT. The chain has TRBV12-3 or TRBV12-4 and TRBJ1-1; maybe TRBD1 (5 bases). This CDR3 is built from 12 residues. The V end lost 3 bases, the J end lost 5 bases, and 7 bases lay between the germline ends.

This clonotype was observed a few times. The chain has TRBV5-6 and TRBJ2-1; 12 bases align to TRBD2. The CDR3 loop spans 13 amino acids. CDR1 is SGHDT and CDR2 is YYEEEE in the germline V gene. With V trimmed by 4 bases and J by 9 bases, 2 bases remained unmatched. CDR3 sequence: CASSPSGRGEQFF. The CDR3 coding sequence is TGTGCCAGCAGCCCTAGCGGGAGGGGTGAGCAGTTCTTC. Full variable domain (missing parts from reference TRBV5-6 and TRBJ2-1): DAGVTQSPTHLIKTRGQQVTLRCSPKSGHDTVSWYQQALGQGPQFIFQYYEEEERQRGNFPDRFSGHQFPNYSSELNVNALLLGDSALYLCASSPSGRGEQFFGPGTRLTVL.

This clonotype was picked up a small number of times. This chain connects TRBV6-5 to TRBJ2-2; the D is unclear. The V gene's germline CDR1 is MNHEY and CDR2 SVGAGI. This CDR3 has 14 amino acids. The V and J ends lost 2 bases and 1 base respectively, with 5 bases between them. CDR3 protein: CASSYNRNTGELFF. CDR3 sequence (DNA): TGTGCCAGCAGTTACAACCGGAACACCGGGGAGCTGTTTTTT.

This clonotype has ten or more counts. V usage is TRBV12-3 or TRBV12-4 and J usage is TRBJ2-6, with 7 bases aligning to TRBD1. The length of the CDR3 is 15 residues. Trimming took 3 bases from V and 2 from J; bases not matched to a gene: 1. DNA for the CDR3: TGTGCCAGCAGTTTCCAGGGGGCTGGGGCCAACGTCCTGACTTTC. It is translated as CASSFQGAGANVLTF.

The chain employs TRBV10-3 and TRBJ2-7; TRBD1 matches at 8 bases. CDR1 and CDR2 (germline): ENHRY, SYGVKD. The CDR3 has 14 residues. V was clipped by 6 bases and J by 2 bases; unmatched bases: 6. The CDR3 bases are TGTGCCATCAGAGCCGGGACAGGAGCCTACGAGCAGTACTTC. The encoded protein is CAIRAGTGAYEQYF.

In nucleotides, the CDR3 is TGTGCCAGCAGCCAAGAAGGGGTAAATAGCTACGAGCAGTACTTC. Amino acid sequence: CASSQEGVNSYEQYF. The chain has TRBV3-1 and TRBJ2-7, with D tentatively TRBD1 (5 bases). V dropped 0 bases and J dropped 3 bases, with 12 bases sitting between them. This CDR3 spans 15 amino acids. Germline V CDR1 and CDR2: LGHDT, YNNKEL (reference sequence).

This chain links TRBV27 with TRBJ2-7; tentatively, D is TRBD1 (6 bases). V was trimmed by 8 bases and J by 2 bases, leaving 13 bases between them. Germline V gene sequence: CDR1 MNHEY, CDR2 SMNVEV (reference sequence). This CDR3 is 13 amino acids long. CDR3 nucleotides: TGTGCCAGCGGACAGCTACTCCCCTACGAGCAGTACTTC. Encoded protein: CASGQLLPYEQYF.

This clonotype was picked up a small number of times. This sequence joins TRBV6-4 and TRBJ2-1; D possibly uses TRBD1 or TRBD2 (6 bases each). V lost 8 bases, J lost 4 bases, and 18 bases lay in between. Germline V gene sequence: CDR1 MRHNA, CDR2 SNTAGT. The CDR3 is 15 residues long. CDR3 bases: TGTGCCAGCTCTACAGAGGGGGGAAGGTACAATGAGCAGTTCTTC. It is translated as CASSTEGGRYNEQFF.

The V and J genes are TRBV2 and TRBJ2-7; 9 positions agree with TRBD1. The germline V gene encodes CDR1 SNHLY and CDR2 FYNNEI. CDR3 size: 20 residues. The J segment lost 3 bases and the V segment lost 8 bases, leaving 26 bases of the junction unmatched. Here the CDR3 reads CASRPNPGQGRNAANYEQYF. The CDR3 DNA sequence: TGTGCCAGCCGACCTAATCCGGGACAGGGTCGAAACGCGGCAAACTACGAGCAGTACTTC.

This clonotype was detected only a few times. The chain employs TRBV3-1 and TRBJ2-1, with 10 bases identical to TRBD2. The CDR3 is made up of 20 amino acids. With 2 bases clipped from V and 0 bases from J, the junction kept 13 bases outside the gene matches. Germline CDR1 reads LGHDT; CDR2 reads YNNKEL (reference sequence). The CDR3 DNA is TGTGCCAGCAGCCAAATCCCGAAGGCGCTAGCGGGGGACTCCTACAATGAGCAGTTCTTC. Protein: CASSQIPKALAGDSYNEQFF.

The rearrangement links TRBV11-1 to TRBJ2-6, with D possibly TRBD1 on 5 matching bases. V was clipped by 5 bases and J by 2 bases, with 19 bases between them. The CDR3 contains 18 residues. Germline-derived CDR1 and CDR2 are SGHAT and FQDESV (reference sequence). The CDR3 nucleotides read TGTGCCAGCAGCCGTGGCACAGGCGCTTTAACTGGGGCCAACGTCCTGACTTTC. It codes for CASSRGTGALTGANVLTF.

This clonotype has more than one count but fewer than ten. The V call is TRBV3-1, the J call TRBJ2-3, with no clear D. Germline V gives CDR1 LGHDT, CDR2 YNNKEL (reference sequence). The CDR3 is 15 residues long. Trimming cost V 4 bases and J 1 base, with 12 bases left between them. The CDR3 DNA reads TGTGCCAGCAGCCTAATCGGTGGCGGCACAGATACGCAGTATTTT. It codes for CASSLIGGGTDTQYF.

V is TRBV5-1 and J is TRBJ2-7; no clear D gene. CDR3 length: 13 amino acids. Germline CDR1 and CDR2: SGHRS and YFSETQ. Trimming removed 2 bases at V and 3 bases at J, with 9 bases between. In DNA, the CDR3 is TGCGCCAGCAGCTTAAGGGTTGGCTACGAGCAGTACTTC. Protein: CASSLRVGYEQYF. Combining the CDR3 with reference TRBV5-1 and TRBJ2-7 gives the whole variable domain KAGVTQTPRYLIKTRGQQVTLSCSPISGHRSVSWYQQTPGQGLQFLFEYFSETQRNKGNFPGRFSGRQFSNSRSEMNVSTLELGDSALYLCASSLRVGYEQYFGPGTRLTVT.

This clonotype was seen ten or more times. V and J are TRBV6-1 and TRBJ2-1; tentatively, D is TRBD1 or TRBD2 (5 bases each). V was shortened by 9 bases and J by 4 bases, with 19 bases between the two germline ends. The CDR3 loop spans 15 amino acids. CDR1 MNHNS and CDR2 SASEGT come from the germline V gene. The CDR3 region is CASRDRDREYNEQFF. CDR3 bases: TGTGCCAGTCGTGACCGGGACCGAGAATACAATGAGCAGTTCTTC.

About this clonotype itself: Sequence at one end of the junction differs from germline and may be a read error. The chain carries TRBV10-3 and TRBJ2-5; D uncertain. The CDR3 loop spans 14 amino acids. Germline lookup yields CDR1 ENHRY and CDR2 SYGVKD. Here the CDR3 DNA reads TGTGCCAGCAGTCGACTCGACTTGAAAGAGACCCAGTACTTC. Protein: CASSRLDLKETQYF.

This clonotype appeared a few times. V usage is TRBV29-1 and J usage is TRBJ2-3, with TRBD2 matching over 7 bases. Per germline, CDR1 SQVTM and CDR2 ANQGSEA. With 8 bases clipped from V and 3 bases from J, the junction kept 11 bases outside the gene matches. CDR3 length: 14 residues. As DNA, the CDR3 is TGCAGCTATAAAGCGGGACTTGGAACAGATACGCAGTATTTT. The encoded protein is CSYKAGLGTDTQYF.

CDR3 in DNA: TGCAGTGTATCCGGAGCCACTAGCACAGATACGCAGTATTTT. This translates into CSVSGATSTDTQYF. The chain combines TRBV20-1 with TRBJ2-3; D call uncertain. CDR1 and CDR2 from the germline V gene are DFQATT and SNEGSKA (reference sequence). CDR3 length equals 14 residues. V was cut by 7 bases and J by 0 bases, with 14 bases left in between.

The table lists this clonotype with many counts. This chain joins TRBV12-3 or TRBV12-4 and TRBJ2-2; D is unresolved. CDR3 length: 13 residues. The ends were cut back, 4 bases at V and 0 bases at J, with 3 bases in the middle. The CDR3 is CASSSSNTGELFF. The CDR3 region has the DNA TGTGCCAGCAGTTCCTCGAACACCGGGGAGCTGTTTTTT.

The chain couples TRBV6-2 or TRBV6-3 to TRBJ2-7; the match to TRBD1 covers 10 bases. V trimming: 5 bases; J trimming: 3 bases; junction bases outside the gene matches: 7. CDR3 length: 15 residues. CDR1 and CDR2 from the germline V gene are MNHEY and SVGEGT. DNA of the CDR3: TGTGCCAGCAGTCCACGACAGGGGGCCCTCTACGAGCAGTACTTC. Amino acid sequence: CASSPRQGALYEQYF.